The clone carrying this TCR beta chain has just a few counts. Its antigen is currently unknown. This table comes from immunoSEQ multiplex PCR, and its TCRdb copy is limited to in-frame clones, with some not included. This table holds roughly 84,000 clones, approximately 81% found once. There are 12 residues in the CDR3. Germline trimming cut 9 bases from V and 8 bases from J; bases unmatched to any gene: 9. From germline, CDR1 is SNHLY and CDR2 FYNNEI. This sample is drawn from a study of OX40 agonist ivuxolimab in advanced cancers. Study-level findings and limits: Doses of 0.1 to 3.0 mg/kg were accompanied by clonal expansion of CD4+ and CD8+ blood T cells by week 6.

The rearrangement uses TRBV2 and TRBJ1-2, with 7 positions matching TRBD1. This specimen was CD4+ or CD8+ T cells sorted from blood, taken in a trial of the OX40 agonist ivuxolimab. The TCR comes from an adult with an advanced solid tumor such as melanoma, head and neck, liver or kidney cancer. CDR3 in DNA: TGTGCCAGGCCATCGACAGGGTGGGGCTACACCTTC. Translation gives CARPSTGWGYTF.